This TCR beta chain was obtained from a study of CD8+CD57+ T cells in acquired aplastic anemia listed by TCRdb under 2018. In the study overall: Extracted DNA from sorted CD4+ and CD8+ cells averaged around 3.4 ug, ranging from roughly 0.19 to 27.4 ug. CD8+CD57+ expansion was defined as frequency above the mean frequency observed in healthy subjects.

This clonotype was observed many times. Which antigen it targets is not known. Base quality data are lacking; no much larger clone is found one base away. Flow cytometry had shown CD8+CD57+ cell expansion in the patients selected for sequencing. Severe acquired aplastic anemia was diagnosed in all patients according to International Study of Aplastic Anemia and Agranulocytosis and Camitta criteria. At the time blood was sampled, none of the patients had received any therapy. In the study, sorted CD4+ and CD8+ blood T cells from patients with severe aplastic anemia and from healthy subjects underwent deep sequencing of TCR repertoires. In the USA, patient enrollment took place under clinicaltrials.gov protocols 00001620, 01623167, 00001397, 00071045, 00081523 and 00961064. Ficoll-Paque density gradient centrifugation was used to isolate peripheral blood mononuclear cells. Before DNA extraction, CD4+ and CD8+ T cells were sorted with FACS or magnetic beads.

Genomic DNA was used as template for profiling of TCR beta VDJ combinations and CDR3 sequences. An Illumina HiSeq 2000 was the platform used for TCR repertoire sequencing. The authors processed their data as follows. TRBV/TRBJ rearrangement plots, CDR3 size and DJ length profiles, and Simpson's diversity index were used to assess repertoires. The most abundant DNA sequence in the deep sequencing data was defined as the immunodominant clone. CDR3 amino acid sequences were checked for sharing across subjects and were also compared against the VDJdb database and published repertoires. The public reads were run again by TCRdb, first through fastp at Q25 and then through MiXCR, and only productive beta chains were kept. Rows with a matching CDR3 protein are joined into one entry that keeps the most common DNA and genes. TCRdb's processing, not the authors', yielded these V and J calls. The sample has around 430,000 distinct CDR3 sequences on record, less than 35% of them singletons. The top ten hold roughly 0.8% of the sample.

Broader findings and caveats from the paper: Approximately 31 CD8+ CDR3 sequences were found in both patients and controls but appeared to be highly expressed in patients and within the immunodominant clones of the patients. Patients and healthy controls showed no significant difference in CD8+ Simpson's diversity (P=0.060).

This receptor was taken from a human donor with aplastic anemia. Material: sorted CD4+, CD8+, or CD8+CD57+ T cells (not recorded which) from PBMCs.

The nucleotide sequence reads TGTGCCACCAGCACCACGCTCCAGGGCGCACCCTACGAGCAGTACTTC. Its protein product is CATSTTLQGAPYEQYF. The chain is assembled from TRBV15 and TRBJ2-7; TRBD1 is a weak D gene call, 5 bases matching. The V end loses 4 bases and the J end loses 2 bases, and a stretch of 18 bases separates them. Taken from cysteine to phenylalanine, the CDR3 has 16 residues. The only DNA kept is the CDR3, 48 bases in frame from the first base. Via the germline V gene (reference sequence), CDR1 is LNHNV and CDR2 YYDKDF.